Listed here are 3 T cell receptor beta chains from one sample, sequenced in a study of T cell repertoires in cytomegalovirus infection. In TCRdb, the reads were re-called with MiXCR into one record per CDR3 protein. The sample contains hundreds of thousands of distinct CDR3 sequences, more than 8% of which appear only once. Sequencing was performed on PBMCs. The receptors originated from a human donor in good health (CMV status not recorded). Some clones in this sample may be carry-over from other donors' samples.

J is TRBJ2-1 and V is TRBV27; TRBD2 matches at 8 bases. This CDR3 is built from 14 residues. With 6 bases clipped from V and 8 bases from J, the junction kept 9 bases outside the gene matches. In germline, CDR1 is MNHEY, CDR2 SMNVEV (reference sequence). This CDR3 is CASSSAGEVYEQFF. Here the CDR3 DNA reads TGTGCCAGCAGCTCAGCGGGAGAGGTGTATGAGCAGTTCTTC.

This clonotype was observed a few times. This chain links TRBV20-1 with TRBJ2-1, with 11 bases matching TRBD2. Germline V gene sequence: CDR1 DFQATT, CDR2 SNEGSKA (reference sequence). V gave up 4 bases and J gave up 0 bases; unmatched junction bases: 11. The CDR3 has 18 amino acids. CDR3 DNA: TGCAGTGCTATGCGTTTAGCGGGGGGGGGGGACTCCTACAATGAGCAGTTCTTC. It codes for CSAMRLAGGGDSYNEQFF.

This clonotype was picked up many times. V is TRBV7-2 and J is TRBJ1-3; D might be TRBD1 (5 bases). Germline CDR1 reads SGHTA; CDR2 reads FQGNSA. CDR3 length: 16 amino acids. The V end lost 5 bases, the J end lost 4 bases, and 18 bases lay between the germline ends. CDR3 sequence: CASSPGRPGLGNTIYF. The CDR3 DNA is TGTGCCAGCAGCCCGGGACGGCCGGGGTTAGGAAACACCATATATTTT.